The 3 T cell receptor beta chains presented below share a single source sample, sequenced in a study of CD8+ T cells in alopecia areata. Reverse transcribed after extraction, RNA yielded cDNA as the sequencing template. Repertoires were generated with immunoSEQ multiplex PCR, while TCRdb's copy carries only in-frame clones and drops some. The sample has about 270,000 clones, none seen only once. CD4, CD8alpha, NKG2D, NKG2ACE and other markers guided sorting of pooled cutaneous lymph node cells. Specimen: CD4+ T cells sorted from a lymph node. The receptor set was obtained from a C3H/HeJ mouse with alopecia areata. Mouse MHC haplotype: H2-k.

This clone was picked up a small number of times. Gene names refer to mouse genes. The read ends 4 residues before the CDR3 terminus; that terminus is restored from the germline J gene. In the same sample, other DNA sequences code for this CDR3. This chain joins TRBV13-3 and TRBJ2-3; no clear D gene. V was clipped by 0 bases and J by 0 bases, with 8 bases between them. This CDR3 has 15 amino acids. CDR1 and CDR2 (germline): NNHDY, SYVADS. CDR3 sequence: CASSDAGASAETLYF. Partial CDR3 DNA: TGTGCCAGCAGTGATGCAGGAGCTAGTGCAGAA.

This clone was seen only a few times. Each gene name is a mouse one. This CDR3 is CARDWGIYEQYF. CDR3 DNA, as far as it was read: TGTGCCAGAGACTGGGGAATCTAT. The rearrangement links TRBV13-3 to TRBJ2-7, with 8 bases that match TRBD2. With the read ending 4 residues before the CDR3 end, the germline J gene is used to fill in that end. The germline CDR1 and CDR2 sequences are NNHDY and SYVADS. Trimming at V came to 8 bases and at J to 3 bases, leaving 4 bases not matched to a gene. The CDR3 extends over 12 amino acids.

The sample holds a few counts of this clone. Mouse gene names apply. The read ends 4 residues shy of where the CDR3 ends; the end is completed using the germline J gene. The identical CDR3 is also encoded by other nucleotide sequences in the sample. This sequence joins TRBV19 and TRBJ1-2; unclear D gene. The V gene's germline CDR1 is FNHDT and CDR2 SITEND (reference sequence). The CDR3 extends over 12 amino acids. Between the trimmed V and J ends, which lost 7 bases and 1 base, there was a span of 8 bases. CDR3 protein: CASSRQNSDYTF. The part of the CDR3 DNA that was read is TGTGCCAGCTCCAGACAAAACTCC.